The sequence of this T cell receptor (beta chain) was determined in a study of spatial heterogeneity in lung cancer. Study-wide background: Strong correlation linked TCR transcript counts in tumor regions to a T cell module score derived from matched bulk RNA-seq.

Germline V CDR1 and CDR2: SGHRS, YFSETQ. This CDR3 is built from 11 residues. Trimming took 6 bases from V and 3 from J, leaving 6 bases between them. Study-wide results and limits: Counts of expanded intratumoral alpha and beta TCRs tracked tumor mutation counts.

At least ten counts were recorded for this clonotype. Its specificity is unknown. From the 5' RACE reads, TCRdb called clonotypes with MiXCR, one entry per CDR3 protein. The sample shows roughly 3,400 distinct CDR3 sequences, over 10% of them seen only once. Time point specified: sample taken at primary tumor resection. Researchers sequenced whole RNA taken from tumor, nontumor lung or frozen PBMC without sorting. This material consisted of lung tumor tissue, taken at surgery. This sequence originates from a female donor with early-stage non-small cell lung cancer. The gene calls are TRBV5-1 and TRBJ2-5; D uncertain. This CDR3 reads CASTVEETQYF. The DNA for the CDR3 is TGCGCCAGCACTGTCGAAGAGACCCAGTACTTC.